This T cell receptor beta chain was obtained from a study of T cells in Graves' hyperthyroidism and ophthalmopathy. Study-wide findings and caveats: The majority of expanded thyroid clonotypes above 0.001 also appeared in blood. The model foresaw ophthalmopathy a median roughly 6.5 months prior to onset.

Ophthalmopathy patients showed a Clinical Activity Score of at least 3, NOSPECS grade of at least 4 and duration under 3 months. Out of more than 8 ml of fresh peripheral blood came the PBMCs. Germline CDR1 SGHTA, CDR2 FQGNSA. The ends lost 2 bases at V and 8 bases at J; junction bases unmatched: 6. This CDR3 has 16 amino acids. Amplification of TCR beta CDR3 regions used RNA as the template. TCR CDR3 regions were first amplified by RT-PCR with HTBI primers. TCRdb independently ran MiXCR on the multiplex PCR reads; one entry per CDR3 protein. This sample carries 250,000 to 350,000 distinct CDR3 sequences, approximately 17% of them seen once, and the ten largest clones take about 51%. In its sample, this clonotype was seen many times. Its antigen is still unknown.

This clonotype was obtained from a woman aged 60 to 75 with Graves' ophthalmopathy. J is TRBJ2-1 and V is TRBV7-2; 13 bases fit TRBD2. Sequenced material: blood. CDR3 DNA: TGTGCCAGCAGCTTACAACTAGCGGGGGGGCCTTATGAGCAGTTCTTC. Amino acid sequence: CASSLQLAGGPYEQFF.